One sample yielded the 13 T cell receptor beta chains listed below, sequenced in a study of radiation and T cells in renal cell carcinoma. Time point of the sample: blood 2 weeks post-SBRT. As for treatment: 15 Gy SBRT to primary tumor, nephrectomy 4 weeks later. TCRdb's table, derived via immunoSEQ multiplex PCR, lists solely in-frame clones and lacks some. The sample shows some 120,000 clones, 85% to 90% of them seen only once. The sequences come from blood, collected from a patient whose treatment included radiotherapy and nephrectomy. The receptor source for this set is a woman in her seventies with renal cell carcinoma.

As DNA, the CDR3 is TGTGCCTCTGACGCGGGACAGGGGCGCTATGGCTACACCTTC. Residues: CASDAGQGRYGYTF. The chain couples TRBV19 to TRBJ1-2, with 10 bases aligning to TRBD1. Trimming cost V 11 bases and J 4 bases; bases outside gene matches: 10. The CDR3 loop spans 14 amino acids. From germline, CDR1 is LNHDA and CDR2 SQIVND (reference sequence).

This clone was found once. The chain joins TRBV11-3 to TRBJ1-2; the D gene is possibly TRBD1 (5 bases). CDR3 size: 15 residues. V lost 5 bases to trimming and J lost 0 bases, with 13 bases between them. CDR1 is SGHNT and CDR2 is YENEEA in the germline V gene. Here the CDR3 DNA reads TGTGCCAGCAGCCCCGGGACCATTTCTAACTATGGCTACACCTTC. This gives the protein CASSPGTISNYGYTF.

This rearrangement joins TRBV5-1 to TRBJ1-6, with 7 bases matching TRBD1. Germline V gene sequence: CDR1 SGHRS, CDR2 YFSETQ. V lost 4 bases, J lost 9 bases, and 4 bases stayed unmatched. This CDR3 is 13 amino acids long. CDR3 amino acids: CASSPDRVSPLHF. The DNA of the CDR3 is TGCGCCAGCAGCCCAGACAGGGTTTCACCCCTCCACTTT. Full variable domain (rest looked up from reference TRBV5-1 and TRBJ1-6): KAGVTQTPRYLIKTRGQQVTLSCSPISGHRSVSWYQQTPGQGLQFLFEYFSETQRNKGNFPGRFSGRQFSNSRSEMNVSTLELGDSALYLCASSPDRVSPLHFGNGTRLTVT.

This clone was detected once. The chain's CDR3 is CASTNSGAQGYAGYTF. The CDR3, as DNA: TGTGCCAGCACCAATTCTGGCGCACAAGGATACGCTGGCTACACCTTC. This sequence joins TRBV28 and TRBJ1-2; D not certain. CDR3 size: 16 residues. The ends were cut back, 7 bases at V and 7 bases at J, with 25 bases in the middle. Germline V CDR1 and CDR2: MDHEN, SYDVKM.

This clone appeared a few times. CDR3: CASSFGKTGEQYF. The CDR3, as DNA: TGCGCCAGCAGCTTCGGTAAAACGGGGGAGCAGTACTTC. The V call is TRBV5-1, the J call TRBJ2-7; tentative D call: TRBD2 (5 bases). Trimming removed 2 bases at V and 7 bases at J, with 13 bases between. Looked up from germline, CDR1 is SGHRS and CDR2 is YFSETQ. The CDR3 consists of 13 residues.

V is TRBV19 and J is TRBJ2-1, with D hard to call. Germline V gene lookup returns CDR1 LNHDA and CDR2 SQIVND (reference sequence). The germline V and J ends were trimmed by 7 bases and 9 bases, with 10 bases remaining between them. The CDR3 sequence is 11 residues long. CDR3 region: CASKGESEQFF. Written as DNA, the CDR3 is TGTGCCAGTAAAGGCGAGAGTGAGCAGTTCTTC.

This chain links TRBV7-8 with TRBJ2-7, with 10 nucleotides matching TRBD1. The junction had 11 bases not matched to a gene; V was cut back by 5 bases and J by 4 bases. The germline gives CDR1 SGHVS, CDR2 FQNEAQ. This CDR3 contains 16 residues. This chain's CDR3 is CASSDLTGTGAYEQYF. The CDR3 DNA follows: TGTGCCAGCAGCGATCTCACCGGGACAGGGGCTTACGAGCAGTACTTC.

The gene calls are TRBV12-2 and TRBJ2-1. TRBV12-2 is a listed pseudogene. This CDR3 region has 11 residues. CDR3 sequence (DNA): TGTGCAAGTCGCCCGGGACGCCAGCAGTTCTTC. Its translation: CASRPGRQQFF.

This chain links TRBV7-2 with TRBJ1-5; D may be TRBD1 (5 bases). Per the germline V gene, CDR1 is SGHTA and CDR2 is FQGNSA. Trimming cost V 3 bases and J 1 base, with 10 bases left between them. The CDR3 contains 15 residues. The CDR3 DNA follows: TGTGCCAGCAGCTTGGTAGAGGGGAGCAATCAGCCCCAGCATTTT. It codes for CASSLVEGSNQPQHF.

The chain couples TRBV12-5 to TRBJ2-1; a possible D gene is TRBD2 (5 bases). Deletions cut 0 bases from V and 9 bases from J, with 15 bases between. The germline CDR1 and CDR2 sequences are LGHNT and FRNRAP. This CDR3 has 15 residues. The CDR3 DNA reads as TGTGCTAGTGGTTTGGTGACTCCTCTGGGGAGTGAGCAGTTCTTC. Residues: CASGLVTPLGSEQFF.

This chain's CDR3 is CASSSGGSGYSTEAFF. In DNA, the CDR3 is TGCGCCAGCAGCTCTGGAGGGTCGGGATATAGCACTGAAGCTTTCTTT. This chain uses TRBV5-1 with TRBJ1-1; no clear D gene. In germline, CDR1 is SGHRS, CDR2 YFSETQ. The CDR3 covers 16 residues. V gave up 3 bases and J gave up 4 bases, with 19 bases separating them. Full variable domain (rest looked up from reference TRBV5-1 and TRBJ1-1): KAGVTQTPRYLIKTRGQQVTLSCSPISGHRSVSWYQQTPGQGLQFLFEYFSETQRNKGNFPGRFSGRQFSNSRSEMNVSTLELGDSALYLCASSSGGSGYSTEAFFGQGTRLTVV.

V and J are TRBV7-2 and TRBJ2-7; 11 bases align to TRBD2. With 4 bases clipped from V and 2 bases from J, the junction kept 4 bases outside the gene matches. CDR3 length: 15 amino acids. Per germline, CDR1 SGHTA and CDR2 FQGNSA. CDR3 sequence reads: CASSSGTSGPYEQYF. CDR3 coding DNA: TGTGCCAGCAGCTCGGGGACTAGCGGCCCCTACGAGCAGTACTTC. Together with reference TRBV7-2 and TRBJ2-7, the CDR3 gives the full variable domain: GAGVSQSPSNKVTEKGKDVELRCDPISGHTALYWYRQSLGQGLEFLIYFQGNSAPDKSGLPSDRFSAERTGGSVSTLTIQRTQQEDSAVYLCASSSGTSGPYEQYFGPGTRLTVT.

This clone was seen once. The V and J genes are TRBV7-9 and TRBJ2-7, with 7 bases fitting TRBD1. CDR1 SEHNR and CDR2 FQNEAQ come from the germline V gene (reference sequence). With 1 base clipped from V and 5 bases from J, the junction kept 5 bases outside the gene matches. This CDR3 spans 14 amino acids. The CDR3 region has the DNA TGTGCCAGCAGCTTAGACAGGGGCGGTCACGAGCAGTACTTC. As protein: CASSLDRGGHEQYF.